Following are 19 T cell receptor beta chains from one sample sequenced in a study of cytomegalovirus exposure and HLA in healthy donors. The PCR used 60 Vbeta and 13 Jbeta primers. Sequencing used immunoSEQ multiplex PCR; TCRdb keeps in-frame clones, though not all of them. The repertoire has 160,000 or so clones, roughly 81% of them found once; the top ten carry roughly 4.4%. The sample consisted of PBMCs. Receptor source: a woman aged 18-30 years in good health and CMV-seropositive.

The rearrangement links TRBV6-4 to TRBJ2-7; 8 positions agree with TRBD1. The V gene's germline CDR1 is MRHNA and CDR2 SNTAGT. The CDR3 loop spans 16 amino acids. The V and J ends lost 0 bases and 7 bases, in that order; junction bases with no gene match: 11. The CDR3, as DNA: TGTGCCAGCAGTGACTCGAATGGGAGGACAGGGTGTGAGCAGTACTTC. It translates to CASSDSNGRTGCEQYF.

In this sample, this clone turned up a few times. The chain uses TRBV6-1 and TRBJ1-2, with TRBD1 identical over 9 bases. Germline assignment: CDR1 MNHNS and CDR2 SASEGT. The CDR3 is 15 amino acids. V shed 6 bases, J shed 1 base, and the junction held 6 bases outside the gene matches. CDR3 nucleotides: TGTGCCAGCAGGCAAGGACAGGGGAGTAACTATGGCTACACCTTC. Translating gives CASRQGQGSNYGYTF.

This clone has more than one count but fewer than ten. The V gene is TRBV4-2, the J gene TRBJ1-4, with 8 bases fitting TRBD1. The junction had 7 bases not matched to a gene; V was cut back by 4 bases and J by 6 bases. Germline values: CDR1 LGHNA, CDR2 YNFKEQ. CDR3 length: 15 residues. Written as DNA, the CDR3 is TGTGCCAGCAGCCCGGGACAGGCGGTGGATGAAAAACTGTTTTTT. Its protein product is CASSPGQAVDEKLFF.

V is TRBV19 and J is TRBJ2-5, with TRBD2 matching over 14 bases. CDR3 size: 17 residues. The V gene end was trimmed by 4 bases and the J gene end by 5 bases; junction bases not matched to a gene: 9. Germline CDR1 reads LNHDA; CDR2 reads SQIVND (reference sequence). CDR3 bases: TGTGCCAGTAGTAGGACTAGCGGGGGGCGTTTAGGGGAGACCCAGTACTTC. It codes for CASSRTSGGRLGETQYF.

About this clone: This sample includes further DNA sequences coding for the same CDR3. The chain couples TRBV2 to TRBJ1-3; TRBD1 matches at 8 bases. Trimming took 3 bases from V and 2 from J; bases not matched to a gene: 3. The CDR3 covers 15 residues. Germline V CDR1 and CDR2: SNHLY, FYNNEI. DNA of the CDR3: TGTGCCAGCAGTGACGGACAGGGCGCTGGAAACACCATATATTTT. Translated: CASSDGQGAGNTIYF.

The genes are TRBV9 and TRBJ2-2; no clear D gene. The V and J ends lost 0 bases and 1 base respectively, with 7 bases between them. Germline CDR1 reads SGDLS; CDR2 reads YYNGEE. The CDR3 length is 15 residues. The CDR3: CASSVGAGNTGELFF. The CDR3 nucleotides are TGTGCCAGCAGCGTAGGGGCAGGGAACACCGGGGAGCTGTTTTTT.

The chain links TRBV19 to TRBJ2-2; TRBD2 matches at 9 bases. There are 17 residues in the CDR3. Germline lookup yields CDR1 LNHDA and CDR2 SQIVND (reference sequence). Trimming removed 5 bases from V and 7 bases from J; junction bases left unmatched: 14. CDR3 sequence: CASSPGRAGGRIGELFF. As DNA, the CDR3 is TGTGCCAGTAGTCCTGGAAGGGCGGGGGGGCGAATCGGGGAGCTGTTTTTT. The variable domain in full, completed from reference TRBV19 and TRBJ2-2, reads DGGITQSPKYLFRKEGQNVTLSCEQNLNHDAMYWYRQDPGQGLRLIYYSQIVNDFQKGDIAEGYSVSREKKESFPLTVTSAQKNPTAFYLCASSPGRAGGRIGELFFGEGSRLTVL.

This chain uses TRBV6-1 with TRBJ1-4, with 10 bases identical to TRBD1. Germline V gene sequence: CDR1 MNHNS, CDR2 SASEGT. Germline trimming cut 2 bases from V and 0 bases from J; bases unmatched to any gene: 3. The CDR3 runs to 17 residues. The CDR3 coding sequence is TGTGCCAGCAGTGAACGAGGGACAGGGGCAACTAATGAAAAACTGTTTTTT. It yields the protein CASSERGTGATNEKLFF.

This clone was detected only a few times. The V gene is TRBV11-3, the J gene TRBJ1-1; no reliable D call. Per the germline V gene, CDR1 is SGHNT and CDR2 is YENEEA. CDR3 length: 13 amino acids. V was trimmed by 4 bases and J by 2 bases, leaving 8 bases between them. CDR3 in amino acids: CASSSSPNTEAFF. The CDR3 nucleotides read TGTGCCAGCAGCTCTTCCCCTAACACTGAAGCTTTCTTT.

This chain connects TRBV30 to TRBJ1-4; 9 bases match TRBD1. This CDR3 spans 15 amino acids. The trim removed 3 bases at V and 10 bases at J, leaving 12 bases unmatched. Germline V gene lookup returns CDR1 GTSNPN and CDR2 SVGIG (reference sequence). CDR3 bases: TGTGCCTGGAGAGATTTACAGGGGGCGGTGGGAAAACTGTTTTTT. It codes for CAWRDLQGAVGKLFF.

The V and J genes are TRBV2 and TRBJ2-1, with TRBD2 as a possible D gene (7 bases). This CDR3 comprises 15 residues. Between the trimmed V and J ends, which lost 2 bases and 4 bases, there was a span of 12 bases. The V gene's germline CDR1 is SNHLY and CDR2 FYNNEI. Written as DNA, the CDR3 is TGTGCCAGCAGTGAATCCGGGGGGCAGTACAATGAGCAGTTCTTC. Its translation: CASSESGGQYNEQFF.

This clone was observed a few times. The V and J genes are TRBV18 and TRBJ2-1, with TRBD1 matching 10 bases. Germline CDR1 KGHSH, CDR2 LQKENI. The CDR3 consists of 17 residues. Germline trimming cut 4 bases from V and 8 bases from J; bases unmatched to any gene: 14. The DNA of the CDR3 is TGTGCCAGCTCACTGACTGGCGTTGGGACAGGGGCCCATGAGCAGTTCTTC. Protein sequence: CASSLTGVGTGAHEQFF.

The gene calls are TRBV7-2 and TRBJ2-3, with D maybe TRBD2 (7 bases). The CDR3 is 16 residues long. V was pared by 1 base and J by 8 bases, with 19 bases between. The germline V gene encodes CDR1 SGHTA and CDR2 FQGNSA. Written as DNA, the CDR3 is TGTGCCAGCAGCTTAGGAGGGGGGGCTGGGTGGGGTACGCAGTATTTT. As protein: CASSLGGGAGWGTQYF.

CDR3 in DNA: TGTGCCAGCAGCTTAAACTACGAGCAGTACTTC. It yields the protein CASSLNYEQYF. This sequence joins TRBV11-2 and TRBJ2-5; D is ambiguous. The end of the DNA aligns better with TRBJ2-7, so the J call may be wrong. The germline V gene encodes CDR1 SGHAT and CDR2 FQNNGV. CDR3 length: 11 residues.

The chain has TRBV29-1 and TRBJ1-4; D possibly corresponds to TRBD1 (6 bases). This CDR3 spans 13 amino acids. With 4 bases removed from V and 12 bases from J, the gap between germline ends came to 18 bases. Germline values: CDR1 SQVTM, CDR2 ANQGSEA. The CDR3 DNA sequence: TGCAGCGTTGTGGTTTATGGGGCAGGGGAACTGTTTTTT. Translating it yields CSVVVYGAGELFF.

This chain connects TRBV4-3 to TRBJ2-7, with TRBD1 matching over 7 bases. Germline CDR1 is LGHNA and CDR2 is YSLEER. This CDR3 spans 16 amino acids. V gave up 0 bases and J gave up 2 bases; unmatched junction bases: 7. This chain's CDR3 is CASSQETGWTAYEQYF. The CDR3 DNA reads TGCGCCAGCAGCCAAGAGACAGGGTGGACCGCCTACGAGCAGTACTTC.

The rearrangement links TRBV19 to TRBJ2-7, with 9 bases that match TRBD2. Germline CDR1 LNHDA, CDR2 SQIVND (reference sequence). The CDR3 loop spans 15 amino acids. V shed 3 bases, J shed 2 bases, and the junction held 5 bases outside the gene matches. The CDR3, as DNA: TGTGCCAGTAGTATGGAGGCTAGCGGGACCTACGAGCAGTACTTC. Its protein is CASSMEASGTYEQYF.

The genes are TRBV7-9 and TRBJ1-2; possible D gene TRBD1, 5 bases. This CDR3 region has 18 residues. Trimming cost V 4 bases and J 6 bases, with 27 bases left between them. Per germline, CDR1 SEHNR and CDR2 FQNEAQ (reference sequence). Written as DNA, the CDR3 is TGTGCCAGCAGCTCGACCGTAACCACCAGGGTGGGTAATGATGGCTACACCTTC. Its translation is CASSSTVTTRVGNDGYTF.

This rearrangement joins TRBV5-5 to TRBJ1-6; TRBD1 is a possible D gene (6 bases). V lost 0 bases and J lost 4, with 8 bases in between. The V gene's germline CDR1 is SGHKS and CDR2 YYEKEE (reference sequence). CDR3 length: 15 residues. CDR3 nucleotides: TGTGCCAGCAGCTTGGTGGGGGCTTATAATTCACCCCTCCACTTT. The encoded protein is CASSLVGAYNSPLHF.